This passage covers 27 T cell receptor beta chains from one sample sequenced in a study of shared clonotypes between healthy human individuals. The data were produced by immunoSEQ multiplex PCR, yet TCRdb's version contains in-frame clones alone and is incomplete. The sample includes more than 2,000,000 clones, around nine tenths of them seen just once. What was sequenced was naive CD4+ T cells sorted from blood. Subset indicated: CD45RA+ positively selected. The receptors here all came from a man between 18 and 35 years old in good health.

The CDR3 reads CASSRDFRAGAAEQFF. The CDR3, as DNA: TGTGCCAGTAGTAGGGATTTCAGGGCGGGAGCGGCTGAGCAGTTCTTC. The chain carries TRBV19 and TRBJ2-1; 7 positions match TRBD2. With 4 bases clipped from V and 9 bases from J, the junction kept 15 bases outside the gene matches. Germline-derived CDR1 and CDR2 are LNHDA and SQIVND (reference sequence). The CDR3 length is 16 residues.

As regards this clone: Lacking the conserved final phenylalanine or tryptophan, this CDR3 likely reflects a read error. The chain is built from TRBV10-1 and TRBJ1-2; D is possibly TRBD1 (6 bases). CDR1 WNHNN and CDR2 SYGVQD come from the germline V gene (reference sequence). The CDR3 runs 13 residues. V was cut by 11 bases and J by 4 bases, with 17 bases left in between. This CDR3 reads CAGTHRVLYGYTL. The CDR3 DNA reads TGCGCCGGCACCCACAGGGTTCTCTATGGCTACACCCTC.

The chain uses TRBV5-8 and TRBJ2-7; perhaps TRBD1 as D (6 bases). Trimming removed 0 bases from V and 0 bases from J, with 10 bases in between. The germline gives CDR1 SGHTS, CDR2 YDEGEE. This CDR3 is built from 15 residues. The CDR3 reads CASSLAQGLSYEQYF. The CDR3 DNA is TGTGCCAGCAGCTTGGCACAGGGTCTCTCCTACGAGCAGTACTTC.

This clone was detected a few times. The chain joins TRBV29-1 to TRBJ1-1, with a tentative D call TRBD1 (6 bases). CDR1 is SQVTM and CDR2 is ANQGSEA in the germline V gene. The CDR3 is 14 amino acids. Trimming left V 4 bases short and J 0 bases short, with 12 bases between. CDR3: CSVGRQVMNTEAFF. CDR3 nucleotide sequence: TGCAGCGTTGGTAGACAGGTCATGAACACTGAAGCTTTCTTT.

The chain recombines TRBV15 with TRBJ1-6; D gene uncertain. V shed 0 bases and J shed 7 bases, with 13 bases lying between them. CDR1 is LNHNV, CDR2 YYDKDF, per germline (reference sequence). CDR3 size: 16 residues. In DNA, the CDR3 is TGTGCCACCAGCAGAGATCGAGTCGGCGGAAATTCACCCCTCCACTTT. Protein: CATSRDRVGGNSPLHF.

This chain connects TRBV11-1 to TRBJ2-7; TRBD2 aligns across 10 bases. The J segment lost 4 bases and the V segment lost 4 bases, leaving 7 bases of the junction unmatched. CDR1 and CDR2 (germline): SGHAT, FQDESV (reference sequence). CDR3 length equals 15 residues. CDR3 protein: CASSSSGGAGYEQYF. The CDR3 nucleotides are TGTGCCAGCAGCTCTAGCGGGGGAGCCGGGTACGAGCAGTACTTC.

The chain links TRBV9 to TRBJ1-2; D ambiguous. V lost 3 bases and J lost 3, with 3 bases in between. Germline CDR1 reads SGDLS; CDR2 reads YYNGEE. The CDR3 extends over 11 amino acids. The CDR3 here is CASSAYYGYTF. The CDR3 nucleotides read TGTGCCAGCAGCGCCTACTATGGCTACACCTTC.

This clone was observed a few times. This chain uses TRBV2 with TRBJ1-2, with D perhaps TRBD1 (5 bases). There are 15 residues in the CDR3. V was shortened by 11 bases and J by 5 bases, with 24 bases between the two germline ends. Germline CDR1 reads SNHLY; CDR2 reads FYNNEI. The DNA of the CDR3 is TGTGCCGCCGAGGGGCGGAACCTATTGGTGTATGGCTACACCTTC. This translates into CAAEGRNLLVYGYTF.

The J gene is TRBJ2-5, the V gene TRBV10-3, with D possibly TRBD2 on 6 matching bases. The V end lost 6 bases, the J end lost 2 bases, and 13 bases lay between the germline ends. The CDR3 runs 14 residues. In germline, CDR1 is ENHRY, CDR2 SYGVKD. The CDR3 reads CAISSLGGQETQYF. For the CDR3, the DNA is TGTGCCATCAGCTCCCTTGGAGGGCAAGAGACCCAGTACTTC.

This chain links TRBV2 with TRBJ2-2; tentatively, D is TRBD1 or TRBD2 (5 bases each). This CDR3 has 15 amino acids. Germline V CDR1 and CDR2: SNHLY, FYNNEI. V was pared by 7 bases and J by 0 bases, with 12 bases between. CDR3 nucleotide sequence: TGTGCCAGCACCGACCGGGACGCGAACACCGGGGAGCTGTTTTTT. This sequence encodes CASTDRDANTGELFF.

V usage is TRBV18 and J usage is TRBJ2-1; 8 bases are a match to TRBD2. Germline V CDR1 and CDR2: KGHSH, LQKENI. The CDR3 is 14 residues long. Germline trimming cut 4 bases from V and 4 bases from J; bases unmatched to any gene: 3. The CDR3 region is CASSQSGGYNEQFF. DNA for the CDR3: TGTGCCAGCTCACAAAGCGGGGGATACAATGAGCAGTTCTTC.

The V call is TRBV4-1, the J call TRBJ1-3; D might be TRBD1 (5 bases). This CDR3 is 17 amino acids long. Germline loops: CDR1 MGHRA, CDR2 YSYEKL. With 1 base removed from V and 2 bases from J, the gap between germline ends came to 15 bases. Here the CDR3 reads CASSQGSGPNPGNTIYF. Here the CDR3 DNA reads TGCGCCAGCAGCCAAGGATCAGGGCCTAATCCTGGAAACACCATATATTTT.

The chain is built from TRBV2 and TRBJ1-3, with no clear D. Germline V gene sequence: CDR1 SNHLY, CDR2 FYNNEI. The CDR3 is 17 amino acids. The V and J ends lost 4 bases and 0 bases respectively, with 16 bases between them. CDR3 region: CASSANARHLSGNTIYF. The CDR3 DNA reads as TGTGCCAGCAGTGCGAACGCCAGACACCTCTCTGGAAACACCATATATTTT. The full variable domain, its missing parts supplied by reference TRBV2 and TRBJ1-3, is EPEVTQTPSHQVTQMGQEVILRCVPISNHLYFYWYRQILGQKVEFLVSFYNNEISEKSEIFDDQFSVERPDGSNFTLKIRSTKLEDSAMYFCASSANARHLSGNTIYFGEGSWLTVV.

The gene calls are TRBV6-5 and TRBJ2-1; the D is unclear. The CDR3 consists of 14 residues. V dropped 2 bases and J dropped 5 bases, with 10 bases sitting between them. CDR1 and CDR2 (germline): MNHEY, SVGAGI. CDR3 sequence reads: CASSYLQENNEQFF. For the CDR3, the DNA is TGTGCCAGCAGTTACCTTCAGGAAAACAATGAGCAGTTCTTC.

For this clone: The same CDR3 also results from other DNA sequences found in this sample. The chain links TRBV6-1 to TRBJ1-4; 8 nucleotides align to TRBD1. The CDR3 consists of 14 residues. V lost 3 bases to trimming and J lost 6 bases; unmatched junction nucleotides: 3. Germline V gene sequence: CDR1 MNHNS, CDR2 SASEGT. CDR3 in DNA: TGTGCCAGCAGTGAGAACAGGGGGTATGAAAAACTGTTTTTT. Translated, it gives CASSENRGYEKLFF.

This clone was picked up one time. The genes are TRBV5-1 and TRBJ2-3; no firm D call. CDR1 and CDR2 from the germline V gene are SGHRS and YFSETQ. This CDR3 is 15 amino acids long. V was clipped by 0 bases and J by 3 bases, with 11 bases between them. Here the CDR3 DNA reads TGCGCCAGCAGCTTGGCCGGTCAACAGACAGATACGCAGTATTTT. Translating it yields CASSLAGQQTDTQYF.

The J gene is TRBJ2-4, the V gene TRBV5-6, with D uncertain. Germline V gene lookup returns CDR1 SGHDT and CDR2 YYEEEE. V lost 0 bases and J lost 7, with 11 bases in between. The CDR3 has 14 amino acids. The DNA of the CDR3 is TGTGCCAGCAGCTTGGACCTCTCCCAGAACATTCAGTACTTC. This translates into CASSLDLSQNIQYF.

Comment on this clone: Other DNA sequences in the sample encode the same CDR3. The chain is built from TRBV6-5 and TRBJ1-6, with a weak D call TRBD1 (6 bases). The CDR3 spans 14 residues. Germline lookup yields CDR1 MNHEY and CDR2 SVGAGI. V dropped 2 bases and J dropped 7 bases, with 9 bases sitting between them. The CDR3 nucleotides read TGTGCCAGCAGTTACGGTCAGGGGAATTCACCCCTCCACTTT. Protein sequence: CASSYGQGNSPLHF.

V usage is TRBV30 and J usage is TRBJ1-2, with D tentatively TRBD1 (5 bases). Germline V gene sequence: CDR1 GTSNPN, CDR2 SVGIG (reference sequence). Deletions cut 4 bases from V and 3 bases from J, with 9 bases between. The CDR3 runs 12 residues. The CDR3 is CAWTTEYYGYTF. CDR3 coding DNA: TGTGCCTGGACGACAGAATACTATGGCTACACCTTC.

This chain joins TRBV5-1 and TRBJ1-4; D not resolved. CDR3 length: 15 residues. CDR1 SGHRS and CDR2 YFSETQ come from the germline V gene. V was pared by 0 bases and J by 4 bases, with 10 bases between. The CDR3 reads CASSLAAANNEKLFF. The CDR3 DNA sequence: TGCGCCAGCAGCTTGGCCGCGGCAAATAATGAAAAACTGTTTTTT.

The chain carries TRBV10-2 and TRBJ2-1, with D perhaps TRBD2 (5 bases). The germline V gene encodes CDR1 WSHSY and CDR2 SAAADI. This CDR3 spans 13 amino acids. With 7 bases removed from V and 7 bases from J, the gap between germline ends came to 14 bases. The CDR3 reads CASKVGIANEQFF. The CDR3, as DNA: TGCGCCAGCAAAGTGGGAATAGCGAATGAGCAGTTCTTC.

Remarks on this clone: The sample holds other DNA sequences that translate to the same CDR3. The chain couples TRBV6-1 to TRBJ1-5, with D unresolved. Germline assignment: CDR1 MNHNS and CDR2 SASEGT. The CDR3 is 11 amino acids. The V end was cut by 6 bases, the J end by 4 bases, with 4 bases between. In DNA form, the CDR3 reads TGTGCCAGCAGCAGTAATCAGCCCCAGCATTTT. It codes for CASSSNQPQHF.

V gene TRBV6-1 combines with J gene TRBJ1-3, with D possibly being TRBD1 (5 bases). Germline CDR1 is MNHNS and CDR2 is SASEGT. Deletions cut 4 bases from V and 0 bases from J, with 13 bases between. The CDR3 contains 16 residues. CDR3 residues: CASSGDSTFSGNTIYF. As DNA, the CDR3 is TGTGCCAGCAGTGGAGACAGCACCTTCTCTGGAAACACCATATATTTT.

V usage is TRBV6-1 and J usage is TRBJ2-2; tentatively, D is TRBD1 (6 bases). Germline V gene lookup returns CDR1 MNHNS and CDR2 SASEGT. This CDR3 comprises 13 residues. Trimming cost V 7 bases and J 6 bases, with 12 bases left between them. CDR3 sequence (DNA): TGTGCCAGCACAGGACAGAGGGCCGGGGAGCTGTTTTTT. Its translation: CASTGQRAGELFF.

The V call is TRBV7-2, the J call TRBJ2-7; D is perhaps TRBD2 (6 bases). Trimming shortened V by 5 bases and J by 7 bases, and 15 bases separated the two germline ends. From germline, CDR1 is SGHTA and CDR2 FQGNSA. The CDR3 runs to 13 residues. CDR3 sequence: CASSPLPAGEQYF. The CDR3 DNA sequence: TGTGCCAGCAGCCCCCTCCCCGCGGGGGAGCAGTACTTC.

The chain combines TRBV19 with TRBJ1-4; 7 bases are a match to TRBD1. This CDR3 is built from 14 residues. The ends lost 10 bases at V and 5 bases at J; junction bases unmatched: 10. Germline lookup yields CDR1 LNHDA and CDR2 SQIVND (reference sequence). In DNA form, the CDR3 reads TGTGCCACAAAAAACAGGGGCGGAAATGAAAAACTGTTTTTT. As protein: CATKNRGGNEKLFF.

V usage is TRBV6-1 and J usage is TRBJ1-1, with D tentatively TRBD1 (5 bases). Trimming took off 6 bases at V and 0 bases at J, with 11 bases between the two ends. Germline assignment: CDR1 MNHNS and CDR2 SASEGT. The CDR3 loop spans 14 amino acids. The CDR3 sequence is CASSLTGLNTEAFF. DNA for the CDR3: TGTGCCAGCAGCTTAACAGGACTGAACACTGAAGCTTTCTTT.